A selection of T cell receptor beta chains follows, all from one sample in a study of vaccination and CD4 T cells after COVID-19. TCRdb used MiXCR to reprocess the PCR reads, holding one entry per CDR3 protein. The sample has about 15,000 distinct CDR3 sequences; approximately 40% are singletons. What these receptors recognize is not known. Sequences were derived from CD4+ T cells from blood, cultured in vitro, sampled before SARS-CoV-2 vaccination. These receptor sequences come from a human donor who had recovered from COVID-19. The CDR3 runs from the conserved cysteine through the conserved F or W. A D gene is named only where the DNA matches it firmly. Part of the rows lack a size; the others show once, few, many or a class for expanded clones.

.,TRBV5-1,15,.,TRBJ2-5,TGCGCCAGCAGCTCAATGGGGGCCAGGGCTGAGACCCAGTACTTC,CASSSMGARAETQYF
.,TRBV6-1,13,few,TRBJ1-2,TGTGCCAGCAGTCATTACAGGGATGATGGCTACACCTTC,CASSHYRDDGYTF
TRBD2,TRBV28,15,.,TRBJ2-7,TGTGCCAGCAAAAACCCGGCGGGAGGGGCCCACGAGCAGTACTTC,CASKNPAGGAHEQYF
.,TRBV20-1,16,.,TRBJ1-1,TGCAGTGCTAGCCAACTCAAGACAGGAATGAACACTGAAGCTTTCTTT,CSASQLKTGMNTEAFF
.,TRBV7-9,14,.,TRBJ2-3,TGTGCCAGCAGCTTAGAGGGACTCACAGATACGCAGTATTTT,CASSLEGLTDTQYF
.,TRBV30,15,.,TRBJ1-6,TGTGCCTGGAACCCGCTACAGGGTGGAAATTCACCCCTCCACTTT,CAWNPLQGGNSPLHF
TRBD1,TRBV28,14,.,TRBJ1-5,TGTGCCAGCAGTTTCAGGGGGCTAAGTCAGCCCCAGCATTTT,CASSFRGLSQPQHF
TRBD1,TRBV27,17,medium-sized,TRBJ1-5,TGTGCCAGCAGTTTCGGGACAGGGCCTAGGAGCAATCAGCCCCAGCATTTT,CASSFGTGPRSNQPQHF
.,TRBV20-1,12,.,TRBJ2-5,TGCAGTGCCAGGTGGAATGGGGAGACCCAGTACTTC,CSARWNGETQYF
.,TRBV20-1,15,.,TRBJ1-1,TGCAGTGCCATGACAGGTCTGACGGGGAACACTGAAGCTTTCTTT,CSAMTGLTGNTEAFF
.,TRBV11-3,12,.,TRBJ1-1,TGTGCCAGCAGCGGGGACGCCCTTAGTGCTTTCTTT,CASSGDALSAFF
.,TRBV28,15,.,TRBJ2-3,TGTGCCAGCAGTTCAAGGGGAAGGGGCACAGATACGCAGTATTTT,CASSSRGRGTDTQYF
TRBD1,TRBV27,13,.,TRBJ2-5,TGTGCCAGCGGAAGGGACAGACAAGAGACCCAGTACTTC,CASGRDRQETQYF
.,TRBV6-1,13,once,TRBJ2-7,TGTGCCGTCCGGAGAGGGAAGCCCTACGAGCAGTACTTC,CAVRRGKPYEQYF
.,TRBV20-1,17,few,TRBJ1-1,TGCAGTGCTAGAGATGGAGGGTTGGCGGGGAAGAACACTGAAGCTTTCTTT,CSARDGGLAGKNTEAFF
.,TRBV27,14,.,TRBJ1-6,TGTGCCAGCAGTTTTAACGGTTATAATTCACCCCTCCACTTT,CASSFNGYNSPLHF
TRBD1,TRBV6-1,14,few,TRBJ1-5,TGTGCCAGCGGGGACAGGGACCGTAATCAGCCCCAGCATTTT,CASGDRDRNQPQHF
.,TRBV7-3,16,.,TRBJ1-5,TGTGCCAGCAGCAGAAAGGCTGGGATGAGCAATCAGCCCCAGCATTTT,CASSRKAGMSNQPQHF
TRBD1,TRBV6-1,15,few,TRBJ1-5,TGTGCCAGCTCTTCTGGGGCAGGGGGGGTCCAGCCCCAGCATTTT,CASSSGAGGVQPQHF
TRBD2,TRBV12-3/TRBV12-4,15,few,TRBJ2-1,TGTGCCAGCAGTCCTAGACTAGCGGGGAACAATGAGCAGTTCTTC,CASSPRLAGNNEQFF
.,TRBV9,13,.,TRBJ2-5,TGTGCCAGCAGCGTAACCCCCTGGGAGACCCAGTACTTC,CASSVTPWETQYF
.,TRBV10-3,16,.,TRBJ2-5,TGTGCCATCAGTGAGTCGTTCGGGGCCTTCCAAGAGACCCAGTACTTC,CAISESFGAFQETQYF
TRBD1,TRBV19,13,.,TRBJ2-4,TGTGCCAGTAGCACCGGACAGGGAGGCATTCAGTACTTC,CASSTGQGGIQYF
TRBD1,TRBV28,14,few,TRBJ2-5,TGTGCCAGCAGTCAGACAGGGGCTGGGGAGACCCAGTACTTC,CASSQTGAGETQYF
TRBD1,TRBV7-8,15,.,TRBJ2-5,TGTGCCAGCAGCTCCCGACAGGGTCGTGGGGAGACCCAGTACTTC,CASSSRQGRGETQYF
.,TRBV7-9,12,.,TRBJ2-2,TGTGCCAGCAGCTCGTTGGCCGGGGAGCTGTTTTTT,CASSSLAGELFF
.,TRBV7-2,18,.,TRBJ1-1,TGTGCCAGCAGCTTTATGATGGGGTCGGGGGATAGTTTCACTGAAGCTTTCTTT,CASSFMMGSGDSFTEAFF
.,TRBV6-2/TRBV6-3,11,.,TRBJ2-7,TGTGCCAGCAAAACAGGGTACGAGCAGTACTTC,CASKTGYEQYF
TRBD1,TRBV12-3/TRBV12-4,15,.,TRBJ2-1,TGTGCCAGCAGTTTAAGGGGACAGTTAGGGAATGAGCAGTTCTTC,CASSLRGQLGNEQFF
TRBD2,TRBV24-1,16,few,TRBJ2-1,TGTGCCACCAGTGATTCCGGGACTAGCGGCTACAATGAGCAGTTCTTC,CATSDSGTSGYNEQFF
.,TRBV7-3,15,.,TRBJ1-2,TGTGCCAGCAGCTTAACCCCCGGTGTGGTGTATGGCTACACCTTC,CASSLTPGVVYGYTF
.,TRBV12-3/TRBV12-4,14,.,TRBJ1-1,TGTGCCAGCAGTACAAGGGAGGGAGGCACTGAAGCTTTCTTT,CASSTREGGTEAFF
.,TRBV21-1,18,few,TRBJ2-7,TGTGCCAGCGTCCAAGTCAGGGGTACCCATGGTACGTCCTACGAGCAGTACTTC,CASVQVRGTHGTSYEQYF
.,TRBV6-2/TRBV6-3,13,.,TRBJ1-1,TGTGCCAGCAGGACCGGGACGAAGCCTGAAGCTTTCTTT,CASRTGTKPEAFF
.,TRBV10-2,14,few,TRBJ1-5,TGCGCCAGCAGTGAGTCGACAGATCTTCAGCCCCAGCATTTT,CASSESTDLQPQHF
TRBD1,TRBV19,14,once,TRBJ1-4,TGTGCCAGTAGCCGGGACAGGGCGGATGAAAAACTGTTTTTT,CASSRDRADEKLFF
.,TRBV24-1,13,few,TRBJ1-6,TGTGCCACCAGTGACTTCGATGGCTCACCCCTCCACTTT,CATSDFDGSPLHF